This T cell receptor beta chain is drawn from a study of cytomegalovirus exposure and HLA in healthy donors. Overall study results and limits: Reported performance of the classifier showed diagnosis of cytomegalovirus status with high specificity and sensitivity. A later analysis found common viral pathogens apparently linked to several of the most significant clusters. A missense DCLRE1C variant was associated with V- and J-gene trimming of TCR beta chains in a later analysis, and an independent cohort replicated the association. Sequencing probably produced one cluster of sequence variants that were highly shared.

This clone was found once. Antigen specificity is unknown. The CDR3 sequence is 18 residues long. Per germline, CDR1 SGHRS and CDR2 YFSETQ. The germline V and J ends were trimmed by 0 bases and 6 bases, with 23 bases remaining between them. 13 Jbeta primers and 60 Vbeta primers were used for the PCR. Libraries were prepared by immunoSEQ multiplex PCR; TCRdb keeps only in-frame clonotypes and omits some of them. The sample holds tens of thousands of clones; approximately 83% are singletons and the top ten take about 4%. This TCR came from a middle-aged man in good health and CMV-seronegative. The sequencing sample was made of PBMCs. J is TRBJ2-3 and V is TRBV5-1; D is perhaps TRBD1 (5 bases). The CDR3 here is CASSLGQSSFQPRDTQYF. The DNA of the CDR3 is TGCGCCAGCAGCTTGGGACAGAGCAGTTTCCAGCCAAGGGATACGCAGTATTTT.